The 16 T cell receptor beta chains presented below share a single source sample, sequenced in a study of T cells in Graves' hyperthyroidism and ophthalmopathy. TCR beta CDR3 region amplification was performed from RNA transcripts. The HTBI primer set served for first-round RT-PCR of the TCR CDR3. Each CDR3 protein gets one entry after TCRdb re-called the multiplex PCR reads with MiXCR. The sample yields 450,000 to 650,000 distinct CDR3 sequences, approximately 17% seen once. Material for sequencing was blood. These receptor sequences come from a woman younger than 35 with Graves' ophthalmopathy.

There are many counts of this clonotype. The chain recombines TRBV5-1 with TRBJ2-7; no firm D call. The V and J ends lost 1 base and 2 bases respectively, with 7 bases between them. Germline assignment: CDR1 SGHRS and CDR2 YFSETQ. CDR3 length: 13 residues. Here the CDR3 reads CASSLLPPYEQYF. The CDR3 coding sequence is TGCGCCAGCAGCTTGCTCCCCCCCTACGAGCAGTACTTC.

The chain couples TRBV20-1 to TRBJ1-2; D might be TRBD1 (6 bases). The CDR3 totals 13 residues. The V end lost 0 bases, the J end lost 9 bases, and 14 bases lay between the germline ends. Germline V CDR1 and CDR2: DFQATT, SNEGSKA (reference sequence). Here the CDR3 DNA reads TGCAGTGCTAGAGAAGACGAGGGGGGGCGCTACACCTTC. It is translated as CSAREDEGGRYTF.

This clonotype was counted only a few times. The chain is built from TRBV6-2 or TRBV6-3 and TRBJ1-3; tentative D call: TRBD1 (5 bases). Germline assignment: CDR1 MNHEY and CDR2 SVGEGT. V dropped 8 bases and J dropped 0 bases, with 11 bases sitting between them. The CDR3 runs 14 residues. Written as DNA, the CDR3 is TGTGCCAGCGGGGACCGTCACTCTGGAAACACCATATATTTT. The encoded protein is CASGDRHSGNTIYF.

This clonotype appeared once. The junction and the germline gene differ at one end; a read error may be behind it. The V and J genes are TRBV28 and TRBJ2-3, with 10 bases that match TRBD2. Germline V CDR1 and CDR2: MDHEN, SYDVKM. CDR3 length: 17 residues. The CDR3 DNA reads TGTGCCAGCAGTTTTCTGGCCAGCGGGGGGGCGGCAGATGCGCAGTATTTT. Translating it yields CASSFLASGGAADAQYF. Complete variable domain (other parts from reference TRBV28 and TRBJ2-3): DVKVTQSSRYLVKRTGEKVFLECVQDMDHENMFWYRQDPGLGLRLIYFSYDVKMKEKGDIPEGYSVSREKKERFSLILESASTNQTSMYLCASSFLASGGAADAQYFGPGTRLTVL.

This clonotype turned up a few times. The chain joins TRBV6-2 or TRBV6-3 to TRBJ2-5; D assignment may be TRBD1 or TRBD2 (5 bases each). V lost 9 bases to trimming and J lost 3 bases, with 11 bases between them. Germline CDR1 MNHEY, CDR2 SVGEGT. The CDR3 sequence is 12 residues long. The CDR3 loop is CASTLGEETQYF. The CDR3 nucleotides are TGTGCCAGTACCTTGGGGGAAGAGACCCAGTACTTC.

This clonotype was detected ten times or more. V and J are TRBV28 and TRBJ1-2, with TRBD1 as a possible D gene (5 bases). From germline, CDR1 is MDHEN and CDR2 SYDVKM. The CDR3 length is 13 residues. The ends were cut back, 7 bases at V and 4 bases at J, with 13 bases in the middle. The CDR3 DNA reads TGTGCCAGCACCCGGCGGGGCTCCTATGGCTACACCTTC. The encoded protein is CASTRRGSYGYTF.

This rearrangement joins TRBV11-3 to TRBJ2-1; 14 nucleotides match TRBD2. With V trimmed by 5 bases and J by 6 bases, 0 bases remained unmatched. This CDR3 has 14 amino acids. Germline CDR1 reads SGHNT; CDR2 reads YENEEA. The CDR3 loop is CASSGTSGSNEQFF. The DNA for the CDR3 is TGTGCCAGCAGCGGGACTAGCGGGAGCAATGAGCAGTTCTTC. The full variable domain, in which reference TRBV11-3 and TRBJ2-1 provide the parts outside the CDR3, is EAGVVQSPRYKIIEKKQPVAFWCNPISGHNTLYWYLQNLGQGPELLIRYENEEAVDDSQLPKDRFSAERLKGVDSTLKIQPAELGDSAVYLCASSGTSGSNEQFFGPGTRLTVL.

The J gene is TRBJ1-1, the V gene TRBV6-1, with D perhaps matching TRBD1 (5 bases). This CDR3 is 13 amino acids long. Germline lookup yields CDR1 MNHNS and CDR2 SASEGT. Trimming stripped 5 bases from V and 6 bases from J, with 13 bases between. This CDR3 reads CASSNVQGSEAFF. The CDR3 DNA reads as TGTGCCAGCAGTAATGTCCAGGGATCTGAAGCTTTCTTT.

The CDR3 coding sequence is TGTGCCAGCAGTTCCACAGGGACGGGGCGTCAGCCCCAGCATTTT. The encoded protein is CASSSTGTGRQPQHF. This chain uses TRBV6-2 or TRBV6-3 with TRBJ1-5; the D gene is possibly TRBD1 (6 bases). Per the germline V gene, CDR1 is MNHEY and CDR2 is SVGEGT. V gave up 4 bases and J gave up 6 bases, with 16 bases separating them. This CDR3 has 15 residues.

At least ten counts were recorded for this clonotype. The chain couples TRBV27 to TRBJ2-1; D is uncertain. This CDR3 is built from 16 residues. Germline CDR1 reads MNHEY; CDR2 reads SMNVEV (reference sequence). Trimming took off 1 base at V and 2 bases at J, with 12 bases between the two ends. Here the CDR3 reads CASSLLSARTYNEQFF. The CDR3 bases are TGTGCCAGCAGTTTATTGTCAGCTAGAACCTACAATGAGCAGTTCTTC.

This clonotype was recorded at least ten times. The CDR3 DNA follows: TGTGCCAGCAGTTCACGGGACAGGAAATTTGGCGAGCAGTACTTC. The encoded protein is CASSSRDRKFGEQYF. The chain joins TRBV12-3 or TRBV12-4 to TRBJ2-7; 8 bases align to TRBD1. The CDR3 is 15 residues long. Trimming removed 4 bases from V and 6 bases from J; junction bases left unmatched: 11.

In this sample, this clonotype turned up a few times. The rearrangement links TRBV18 to TRBJ1-1; TRBD1 aligns across 10 bases. V dropped 1 base and J dropped 5; count of bases not matched to a gene: 7. CDR1 KGHSH and CDR2 LQKENI come from the germline V gene. The CDR3 runs 16 residues. CDR3 sequence: CASSPLETGGQTEAFF. The CDR3 region has the DNA TGTGCCAGCTCACCACTGGAGACAGGGGGCCAAACTGAAGCTTTCTTT.

On this clonotype: A junction boundary mismatches the germline segment, possibly from a read error. The chain recombines TRBV7-3 with TRBJ1-1, with 8 bases aligning to TRBD1. The germline V gene encodes CDR1 SGHTA and CDR2 FQGTGA. The CDR3 is made up of 14 amino acids. The CDR3: CVSSTTGVGTEAFF. The DNA of the CDR3 is TGTGTCAGCAGCACGACAGGGGTTGGCACTGAAGCTTTCTTT.

Many counts were recorded for this clonotype. The chain is built from TRBV27 and TRBJ1-1, with D possibly TRBD1 on 5 matching bases. Germline assignment: CDR1 MNHEY and CDR2 SMNVEV (reference sequence). The V gene lost 2 bases and the J gene lost 2 bases, with 12 bases spanning the gap. The CDR3 loop spans 15 amino acids. The CDR3 sequence is CASSLTHGGNTEAFF. The CDR3 coding sequence is TGTGCCAGCAGTTTAACCCACGGGGGAAACACTGAAGCTTTCTTT.

The V gene is TRBV11-2, the J gene TRBJ2-5, with TRBD2 matching 11 bases. The CDR3 sequence is 15 residues long. Trimming cost V 3 bases and J 7 bases; bases outside gene matches: 7. Germline values: CDR1 SGHAT, CDR2 FQNNGV. The CDR3 nucleotides read TGTGCCAGCAGCTTGAATAGCGGGAGGGGGGGGACCCAGTACTTC. Encoded protein: CASSLNSGRGGTQYF.

Only a few counts were recorded for this clonotype. The genes are TRBV28 and TRBJ1-1, with D tentatively TRBD1 (5 bases). The germline V gene encodes CDR1 MDHEN and CDR2 SYDVKM. CDR3 length equals 10 residues. V was cut by 6 bases and J by 11 bases, with 10 bases left in between. The CDR3 region is CASRGNRAFF. The CDR3 coding sequence is TGTGCCAGCAGGGGGAACAGGGCTTTCTTT.